This T cell receptor (beta chain) appears in the sequencing data of a study of cytomegalovirus exposure and HLA in healthy donors. Study-wide findings and caveats: In vitro confirmation showed a few CMV-associated chains to be CMV antigen specific. In an earlier analysis, about 87% or about 30%: the productive usage of most TCR beta V segments. The study assumed roughly uniform donor sequencing depth for presence/absence analyses.

Researchers ran the PCR with 60 Vbeta and 13 Jbeta primers. TCRdb keeps only in-frame clones here, not all; method: immunoSEQ multiplex PCR. The repertoire holds approximately 110,000 clones, with approximately 71% as singletons. This CDR3 is 15 amino acids long. Between the trimmed V and J ends, which lost 4 bases and 3 bases, there was a span of 13 bases. Germline V gene sequence: CDR1 SNHLY, CDR2 FYNNEI. A note on this clone: Its specificity is unknown.

The material sequenced was PBMCs. The clonotype comes from a man aged 35 to 55 in good health and CMV-seronegative. The chain has TRBV2 and TRBJ1-5, with a tentative D call TRBD1 (6 bases). The DNA of the CDR3 is TGTGCCAGCAGTGCCGAGGGGGGGGTCAATCAGCCCCAGCATTTT. It is translated as CASSAEGGVNQPQHF.